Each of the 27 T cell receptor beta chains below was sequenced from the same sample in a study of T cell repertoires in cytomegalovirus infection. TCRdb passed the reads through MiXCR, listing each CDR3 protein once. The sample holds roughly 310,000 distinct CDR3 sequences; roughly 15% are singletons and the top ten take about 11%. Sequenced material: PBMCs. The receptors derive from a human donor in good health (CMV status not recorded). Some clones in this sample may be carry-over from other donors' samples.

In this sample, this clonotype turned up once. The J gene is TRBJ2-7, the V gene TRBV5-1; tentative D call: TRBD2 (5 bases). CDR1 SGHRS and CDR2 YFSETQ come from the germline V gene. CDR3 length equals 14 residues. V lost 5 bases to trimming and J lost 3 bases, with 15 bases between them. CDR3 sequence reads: CASSMGFGDYEQYF. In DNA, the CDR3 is TGCGCCAGCAGTATGGGGTTCGGGGACTACGAGCAGTACTTC.

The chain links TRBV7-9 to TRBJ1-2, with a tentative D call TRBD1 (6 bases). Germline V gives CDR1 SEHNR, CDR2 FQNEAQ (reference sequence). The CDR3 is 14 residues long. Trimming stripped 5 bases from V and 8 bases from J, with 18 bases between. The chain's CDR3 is CASSLGRGLPGYTF. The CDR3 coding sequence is TGTGCCAGCAGCCTAGGACGGGGGCTACCGGGCTACACCTTC.

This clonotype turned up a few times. In DNA, the CDR3 is TGTGCCAGCAGCTCATCCGGGACTAGCGGGGGGGCCCGGGAGCAGTACTTC. Translated, it gives CASSSSGTSGGAREQYF. This rearrangement joins TRBV5-4 to TRBJ2-7; the match to TRBD2 covers 16 bases. V shed 3 bases and J 7 bases; nucleotides not matched to a gene: 10. Germline V gene data show CDR1 as SGHNT and CDR2 as YYREEE (reference sequence). The CDR3 extends over 17 amino acids.

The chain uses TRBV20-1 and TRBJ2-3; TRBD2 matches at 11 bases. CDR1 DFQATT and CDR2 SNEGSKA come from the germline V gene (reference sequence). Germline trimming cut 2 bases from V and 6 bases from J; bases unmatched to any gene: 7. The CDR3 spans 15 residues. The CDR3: CSARPGLADRDTQYF. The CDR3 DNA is TGCAGTGCTAGACCGGGACTAGCGGATCGGGATACGCAGTATTTT.

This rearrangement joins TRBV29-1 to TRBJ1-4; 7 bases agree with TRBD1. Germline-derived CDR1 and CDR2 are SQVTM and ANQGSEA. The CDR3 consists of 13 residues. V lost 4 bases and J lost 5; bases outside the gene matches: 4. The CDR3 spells CSVVGTENEKLFF. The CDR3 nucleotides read TGCAGCGTTGTCGGGACAGAAAATGAAAAACTGTTTTTT.

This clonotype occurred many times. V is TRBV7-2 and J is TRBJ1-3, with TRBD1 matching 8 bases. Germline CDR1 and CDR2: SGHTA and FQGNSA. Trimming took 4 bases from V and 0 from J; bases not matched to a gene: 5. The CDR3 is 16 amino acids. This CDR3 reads CASSSNQGASGNTIYF. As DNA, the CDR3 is TGTGCCAGCAGCTCAAATCAGGGGGCCTCTGGAAACACCATATATTTT.

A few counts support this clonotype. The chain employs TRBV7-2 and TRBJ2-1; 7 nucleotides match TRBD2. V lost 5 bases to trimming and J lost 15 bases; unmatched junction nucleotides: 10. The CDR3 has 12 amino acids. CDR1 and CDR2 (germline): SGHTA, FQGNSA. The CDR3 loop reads CASSQAGLGAFF. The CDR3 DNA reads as TGTGCCAGCAGCCAAGCGGGGCTCGGCGCGTTCTTC.

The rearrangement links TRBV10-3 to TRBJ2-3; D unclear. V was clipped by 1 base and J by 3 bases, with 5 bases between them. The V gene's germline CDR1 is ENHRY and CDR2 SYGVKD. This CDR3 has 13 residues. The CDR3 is CAISEFPTDTQYF. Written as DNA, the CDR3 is TGTGCCATCAGTGAGTTCCCTACAGATACGCAGTATTTT.

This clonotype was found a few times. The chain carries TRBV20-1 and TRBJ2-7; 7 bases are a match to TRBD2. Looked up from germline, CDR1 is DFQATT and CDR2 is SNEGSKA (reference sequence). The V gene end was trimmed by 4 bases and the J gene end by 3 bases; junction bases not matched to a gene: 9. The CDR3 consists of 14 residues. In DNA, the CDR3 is TGCAGTGCTATCGGGGAGGGAAGCGACTACGAGCAGTACTTC. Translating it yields CSAIGEGSDYEQYF.

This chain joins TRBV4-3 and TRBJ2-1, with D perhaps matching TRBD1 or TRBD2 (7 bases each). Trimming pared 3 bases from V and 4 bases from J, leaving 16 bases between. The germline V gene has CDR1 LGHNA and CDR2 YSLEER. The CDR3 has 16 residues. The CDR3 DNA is TGCGCCAGCAGCCATACGACAGGGAGGGGGTACAATGAGCAGTTCTTC. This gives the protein CASSHTTGRGYNEQFF.

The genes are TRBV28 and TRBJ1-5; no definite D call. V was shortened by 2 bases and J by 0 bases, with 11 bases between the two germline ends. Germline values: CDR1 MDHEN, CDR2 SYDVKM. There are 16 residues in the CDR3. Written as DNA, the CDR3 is TGTGCCAGCAGTTTAGGTCAGGCTTATAGCAATCAGCCCCAGCATTTT. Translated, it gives CASSLGQAYSNQPQHF.

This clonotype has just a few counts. This CDR3 reads CASAGSPNQPQHF. CDR3 sequence (DNA): TGTGCCAGCGCGGGCAGCCCCAATCAGCCCCAGCATTTT. V is TRBV6-6 and J is TRBJ1-5, with D unclear. The V gene lost 8 bases and the J gene lost 3 bases, with 11 bases spanning the gap. The CDR3 extends over 13 amino acids. Germline V CDR1 and CDR2: MNHNY, SVGAGI (reference sequence).

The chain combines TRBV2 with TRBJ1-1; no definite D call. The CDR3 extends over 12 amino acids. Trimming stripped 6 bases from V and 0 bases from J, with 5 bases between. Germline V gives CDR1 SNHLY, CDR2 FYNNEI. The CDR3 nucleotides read TGTGCCAGCAGAATTATGAACACTGAAGCTTTCTTT. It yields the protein CASRIMNTEAFF.

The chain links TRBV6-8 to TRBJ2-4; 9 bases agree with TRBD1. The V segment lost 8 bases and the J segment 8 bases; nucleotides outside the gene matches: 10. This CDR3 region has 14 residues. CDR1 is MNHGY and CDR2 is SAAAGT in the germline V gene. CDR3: CASQYGTGSDIQYF. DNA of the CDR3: TGTGCCAGCCAATACGGGACAGGGAGCGACATTCAGTACTTC.

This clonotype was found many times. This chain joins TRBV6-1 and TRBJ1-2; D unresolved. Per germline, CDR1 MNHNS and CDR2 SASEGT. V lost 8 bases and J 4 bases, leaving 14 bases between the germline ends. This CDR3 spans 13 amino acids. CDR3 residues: CASRLGQIYGYTF. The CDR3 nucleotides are TGTGCCAGCCGTTTAGGCCAGATCTATGGCTACACCTTC.

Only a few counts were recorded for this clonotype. As DNA, the CDR3 is TGTGCCAGCAGCTTCGGGACGGTAAATGAAAAACTGTTTTTT. Translation gives CASSFGTVNEKLFF. The chain combines TRBV7-2 with TRBJ1-4; D might be TRBD1 (5 bases). Trimming took 3 bases from V and 5 from J, leaving 10 bases between them. This CDR3 is 14 amino acids long. The V gene's germline CDR1 is SGHTA and CDR2 FQGNSA.

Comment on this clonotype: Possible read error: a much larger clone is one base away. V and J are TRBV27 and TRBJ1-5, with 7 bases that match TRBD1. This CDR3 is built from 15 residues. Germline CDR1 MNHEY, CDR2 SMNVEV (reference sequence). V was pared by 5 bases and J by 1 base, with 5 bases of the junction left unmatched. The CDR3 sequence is CASSIGGPSNQPQHF. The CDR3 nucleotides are TGTGCCAGCAGTATAGGGGGCCCAAGCAATCAGCCCCAGCATTTT.

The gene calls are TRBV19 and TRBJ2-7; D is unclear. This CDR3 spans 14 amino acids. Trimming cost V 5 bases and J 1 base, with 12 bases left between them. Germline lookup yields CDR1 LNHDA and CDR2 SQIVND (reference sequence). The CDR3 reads CASSPQVGSYEQYF. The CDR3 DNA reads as TGTGCCAGTAGTCCGCAGGTCGGGTCCTACGAGCAGTACTTC.

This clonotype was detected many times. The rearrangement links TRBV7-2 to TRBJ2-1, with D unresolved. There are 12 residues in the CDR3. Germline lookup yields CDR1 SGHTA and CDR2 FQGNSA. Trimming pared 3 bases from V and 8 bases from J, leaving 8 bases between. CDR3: CASSLISDEQFF. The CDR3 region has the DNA TGTGCCAGCAGCTTGATCTCGGATGAGCAGTTCTTC.

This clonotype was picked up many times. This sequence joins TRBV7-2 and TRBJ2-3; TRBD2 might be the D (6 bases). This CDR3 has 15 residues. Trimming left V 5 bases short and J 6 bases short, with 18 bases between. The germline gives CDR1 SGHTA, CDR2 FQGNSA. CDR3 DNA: TGTGCCAGCAGCCAACCGGGACTGTCTACGGATACGCAGTATTTT. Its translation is CASSQPGLSTDTQYF.

CDR3 sequence: CASSLSQGYHNEQFF. The CDR3 DNA reads TGTGCCAGCAGTTTATCCCAGGGATATCACAATGAGCAGTTCTTC. This rearrangement joins TRBV28 to TRBJ2-1, with a tentative D call TRBD1 (5 bases). The CDR3 length is 15 residues. The V gene's germline CDR1 is MDHEN and CDR2 SYDVKM. Trimming pared 1 base from V and 5 bases from J, leaving 12 bases between.

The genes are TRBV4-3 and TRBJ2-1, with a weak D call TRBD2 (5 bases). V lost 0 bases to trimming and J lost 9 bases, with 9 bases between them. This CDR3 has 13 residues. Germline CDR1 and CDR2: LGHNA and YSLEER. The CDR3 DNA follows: TGCGCCAGCAGCCAAGATCGGGGTTTTGAGCAGTTCTTC. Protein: CASSQDRGFEQFF.

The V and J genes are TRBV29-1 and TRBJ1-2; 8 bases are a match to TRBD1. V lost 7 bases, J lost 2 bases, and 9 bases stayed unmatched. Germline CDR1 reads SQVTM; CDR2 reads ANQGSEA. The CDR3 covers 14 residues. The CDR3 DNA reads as TGCAGCGCCGGACAGGGACGCGGGAACTATGGCTACACCTTC. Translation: CSAGQGRGNYGYTF.

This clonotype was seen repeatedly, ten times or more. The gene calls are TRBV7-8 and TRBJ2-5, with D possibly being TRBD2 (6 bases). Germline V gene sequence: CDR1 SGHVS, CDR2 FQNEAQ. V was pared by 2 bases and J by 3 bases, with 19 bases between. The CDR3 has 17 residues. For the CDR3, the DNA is TGTGCCAGCAGCTTAACTGTTAGCGCGGGAAGAGAAGAGACCCAGTACTTC. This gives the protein CASSLTVSAGREETQYF.

CDR3 sequence: CASSIGGTTNEKLFF. The CDR3 nucleotides read TGTGCCAGCAGTATAGGGGGCACAACTAATGAAAAACTGTTTTTT. J is TRBJ1-4 and V is TRBV28; 7 bases line up with TRBD1. The V and J ends lost 5 bases and 0 bases, in that order; junction bases with no gene match: 3. There are 15 residues in the CDR3. The germline V gene encodes CDR1 MDHEN and CDR2 SYDVKM.

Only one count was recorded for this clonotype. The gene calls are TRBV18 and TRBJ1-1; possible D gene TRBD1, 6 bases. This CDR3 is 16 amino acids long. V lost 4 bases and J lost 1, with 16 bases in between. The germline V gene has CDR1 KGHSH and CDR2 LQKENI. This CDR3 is CASSLNSQTGNTEAFF. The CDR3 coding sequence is TGTGCCAGCTCACTCAACTCCCAGACAGGGAACACTGAAGCTTTCTTT.

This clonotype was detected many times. CDR3 residues: CASSYQSQETQYF. In DNA, the CDR3 is TGTGCCAGCAGTTACCAGTCCCAAGAGACCCAGTACTTC. The V and J genes are TRBV6-5 and TRBJ2-5, with D hard to call. Germline V gene sequence: CDR1 MNHEY, CDR2 SVGAGI. The CDR3 is 13 amino acids. With 2 bases removed from V and 1 base from J, the gap between germline ends came to 5 bases.